A selection of T cell receptor beta chains follows, all from one sample in a study of T cell repertoires in cytomegalovirus infection. TCRdb re-derived calls from the reads in MiXCR, one entry per CDR3 protein. The table has 380,000 or so distinct CDR3 sequences, roughly 36% seen once; the top ten hold around an eighth. The antigens these receptors bind are not known. The specimen was cultured PBMCs, collected from culture after CMV antigen stimulation. Receptor source: a human donor in good health (CMV status not recorded). Some clones in this sample may be carry-over from other donors' samples. The CDR3 runs from the conserved cysteine through the conserved F or W. D genes are given only for firm matches. Expanded clones are given a class, and other clones once, few, many or no size at all.

>TRBD1|many|17|TRBV7-2|TRBJ2-1
TGTGCCAGCAGCTTCCAGACAGGGGGTCTGGGGTTCGATGAGCAGTTCTTC
CASSFQTGGLGFDEQFF
>TRBD1|many|18|TRBV27|TRBJ2-1
TGTGCCAGCAGCACATCTAGGACAGGGGCGCAGGGCTACAATGAGCAGTTCTTC
CASSTSRTGAQGYNEQFF
>-|few|15|TRBV7-3|TRBJ1-3
TGTGCCAGCAGCTTATGGAGTGGCTCTGGAAACACCATATATTTT
CASSLWSGSGNTIYF
>-|-|15|TRBV12-3/TRBV12-4|TRBJ2-3
TGTGCCAGCAGTTTAGTAGGGGCAGGGGCAGATACGCAGTATTTT
CASSLVGAGADTQYF
>-|-|15|TRBV7-6|TRBJ2-5
TGTGCCAGCAGCCCCCGGGCCAGGGGCATAGAGACCCAGTACTTC
CASSPRARGIETQYF
>TRBD2|-|13|TRBV15|TRBJ2-3
TGTGCCACGTCTAGCGGGAGCACAGATACGCAGTATTTT
CATSSGSTDTQYF
>TRBD1|-|16|TRBV11-2|TRBJ2-2
TGTGCCAGCAGGGCACCGGGACAGGGTCGTACCGGGGAGCTGTTTTTT
CASRAPGQGRTGELFF
>TRBD2|once|16|TRBV7-8|TRBJ2-5
TGTGCCAGCAGCTTCGTAACGGGAGGGCCTCAAGAGACCCAGTACTTC
CASSFVTGGPQETQYF
>-|few|16|TRBV27|TRBJ2-2
TGTGCCAGCAGTCCCGTCGGAGGGAGATACACCGGGGAGCTGTTTTTT
CASSPVGGRYTGELFF
>-|few|16|TRBV7-8|TRBJ1-2
TGTGCCAGCAGCTCACGCCTCTCTCGGGGTGGTTATGGCTACACCTTC
CASSSRLSRGGYGYTF
>-|few|14|TRBV19|TRBJ1-1
TGTGCCAGTAGTATTCAGCATATGAACACTGAAGCTTTCTTT
CASSIQHMNTEAFF
>TRBD1|few|14|TRBV5-4|TRBJ1-4
TGTGCCAGCAGCTCGGGACAGAACCTTGAAAAACTGTTTTTT
CASSSGQNLEKLFF
>TRBD1|-|15|TRBV28|TRBJ2-7
TGTGCCAGCAGTTCGGGGCAGGGGGCTCCCTACGAGCAGTACTTC
CASSSGQGAPYEQYF
>TRBD1|many|16|TRBV7-2|TRBJ1-2
TGTGCCAGCAGCTTAGGAGGGGACAGGGCGAACTATGGCTACACCTTC
CASSLGGDRANYGYTF
>-|-|13|TRBV20-1|TRBJ2-3
TGCAGTGCTAGAGGGGCTAGCGCAGATACGCAGTATTTT
CSARGASADTQYF